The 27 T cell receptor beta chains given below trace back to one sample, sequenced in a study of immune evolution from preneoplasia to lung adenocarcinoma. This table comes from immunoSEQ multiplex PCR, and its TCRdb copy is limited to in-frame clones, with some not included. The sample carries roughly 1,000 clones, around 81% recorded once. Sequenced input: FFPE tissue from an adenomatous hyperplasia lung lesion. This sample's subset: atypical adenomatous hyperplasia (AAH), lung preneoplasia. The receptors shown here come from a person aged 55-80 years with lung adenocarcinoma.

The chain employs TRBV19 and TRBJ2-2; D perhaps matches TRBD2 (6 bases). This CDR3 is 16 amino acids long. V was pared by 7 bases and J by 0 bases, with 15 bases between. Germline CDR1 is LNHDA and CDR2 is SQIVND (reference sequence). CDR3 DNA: TGTGCCAGTATCCCGGAGGCGGGAACGAACACCGGGGAGCTGTTTTTT. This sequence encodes CASIPEAGTNTGELFF.

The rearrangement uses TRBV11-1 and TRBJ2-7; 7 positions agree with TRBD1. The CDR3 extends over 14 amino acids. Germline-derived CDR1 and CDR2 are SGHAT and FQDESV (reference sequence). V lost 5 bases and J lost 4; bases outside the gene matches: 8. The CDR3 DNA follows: TGTGCCAGCAGCACCAGACAGGGCAAATACGAGCAGTACTTC. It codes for CASSTRQGKYEQYF.

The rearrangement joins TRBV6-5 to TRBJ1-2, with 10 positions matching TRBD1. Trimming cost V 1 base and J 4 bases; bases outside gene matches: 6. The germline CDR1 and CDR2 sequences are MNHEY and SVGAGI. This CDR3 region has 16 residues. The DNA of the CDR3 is TGTGCCAGCAGTTACTTACGGACAGGGGGAGGCTATGGCTACACCTTC. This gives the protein CASSYLRTGGGYGYTF.

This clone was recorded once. The CDR3 is CASSHSYRAEAFF. CDR3 in DNA: TGTGCCAGCAGCCACAGTTACAGGGCTGAAGCTTTCTTT. The V and J genes are TRBV11-3 and TRBJ1-1; D may be TRBD1 (6 bases). Germline V gene data show CDR1 as SGHNT and CDR2 as YENEEA. V lost 5 bases to trimming and J lost 6 bases, with 13 bases between them. The CDR3 runs 13 residues.

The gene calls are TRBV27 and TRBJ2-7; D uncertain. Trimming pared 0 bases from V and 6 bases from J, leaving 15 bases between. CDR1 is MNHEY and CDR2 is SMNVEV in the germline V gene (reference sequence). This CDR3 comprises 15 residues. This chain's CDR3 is CASSLSTLPSAEQYF. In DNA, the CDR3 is TGTGCCAGCAGTTTATCGACCCTACCCTCTGCCGAGCAGTACTTC.

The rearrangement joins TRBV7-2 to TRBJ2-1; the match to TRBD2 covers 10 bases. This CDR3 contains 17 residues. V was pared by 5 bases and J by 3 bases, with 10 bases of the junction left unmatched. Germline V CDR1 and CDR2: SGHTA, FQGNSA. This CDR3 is CASSQAGGPRSYNEQFF. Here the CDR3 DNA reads TGTGCCAGCAGCCAAGCGGGGGGGCCGAGGAGCTACAATGAGCAGTTCTTC.

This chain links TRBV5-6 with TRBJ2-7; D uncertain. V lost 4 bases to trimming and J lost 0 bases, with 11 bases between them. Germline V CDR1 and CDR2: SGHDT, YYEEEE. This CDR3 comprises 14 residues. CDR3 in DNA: TGTGCCAGCAGCCCAGACAAGTTCTCCTACGAGCAGTACTTC. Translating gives CASSPDKFSYEQYF.

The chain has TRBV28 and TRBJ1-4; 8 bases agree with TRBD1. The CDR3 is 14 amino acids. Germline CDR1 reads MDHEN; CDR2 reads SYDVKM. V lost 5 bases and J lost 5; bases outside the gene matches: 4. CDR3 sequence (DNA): TGTGCCAGCAGTCAGGGGGCGAGGAATGAAAAACTGTTTTTT. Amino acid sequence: CASSQGARNEKLFF.

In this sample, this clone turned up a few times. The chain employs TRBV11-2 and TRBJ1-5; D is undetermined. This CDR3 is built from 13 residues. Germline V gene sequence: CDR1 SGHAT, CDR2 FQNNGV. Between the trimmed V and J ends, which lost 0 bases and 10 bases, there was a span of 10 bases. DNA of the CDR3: TGTGCCAGCAGCTTAGATGGCCCCAACCCCCAGCATTTT. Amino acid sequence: CASSLDGPNPQHF.

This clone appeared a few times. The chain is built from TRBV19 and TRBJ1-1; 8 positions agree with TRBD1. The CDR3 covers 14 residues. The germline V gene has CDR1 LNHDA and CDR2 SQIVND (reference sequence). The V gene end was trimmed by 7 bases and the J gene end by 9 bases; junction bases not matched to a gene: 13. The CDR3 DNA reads TGTGCCAGTACCGCCACCGACAGGGGCGGAAAAGCTTTCTTT. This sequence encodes CASTATDRGGKAFF. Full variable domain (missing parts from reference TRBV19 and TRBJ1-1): DGGITQSPKYLFRKEGQNVTLSCEQNLNHDAMYWYRQDPGQGLRLIYYSQIVNDFQKGDIAEGYSVSREKKESFPLTVTSAQKNPTAFYLCASTATDRGGKAFFGQGTRLTVV.

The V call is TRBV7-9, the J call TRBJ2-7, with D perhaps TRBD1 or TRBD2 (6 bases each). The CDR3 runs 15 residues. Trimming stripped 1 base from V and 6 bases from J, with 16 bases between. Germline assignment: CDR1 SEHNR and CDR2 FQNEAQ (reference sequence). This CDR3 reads CASSLEGGPVGEQYF. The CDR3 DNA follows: TGTGCCAGCAGCTTAGAAGGGGGGCCGGTTGGCGAGCAGTACTTC.

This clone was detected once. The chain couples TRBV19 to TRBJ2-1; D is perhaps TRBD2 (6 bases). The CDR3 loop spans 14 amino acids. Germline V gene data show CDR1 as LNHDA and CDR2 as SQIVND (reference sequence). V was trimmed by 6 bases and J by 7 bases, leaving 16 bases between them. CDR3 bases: TGTGCCAGTAGCCCAGCGGCCGGAGGGAATGAGCAGTTCTTC. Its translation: CASSPAAGGNEQFF.

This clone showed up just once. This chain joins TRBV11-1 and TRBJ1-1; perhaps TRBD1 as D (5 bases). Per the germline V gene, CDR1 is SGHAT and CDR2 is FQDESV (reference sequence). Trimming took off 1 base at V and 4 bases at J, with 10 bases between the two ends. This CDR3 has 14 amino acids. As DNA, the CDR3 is TGTGCCAGCAGCTTAGTCGGCCAGGGCACTGAAGCTTTCTTT. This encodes CASSLVGQGTEAFF.

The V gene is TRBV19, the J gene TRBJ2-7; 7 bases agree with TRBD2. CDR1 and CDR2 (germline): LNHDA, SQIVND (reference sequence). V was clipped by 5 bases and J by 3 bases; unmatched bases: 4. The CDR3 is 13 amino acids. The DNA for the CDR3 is TGTGCCAGTAGTCCCGAGCGGGGCTACGAGCAGTACTTC. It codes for CASSPERGYEQYF.

In DNA form, the CDR3 reads TGCGCCAGCAGCCTGGAGGCGGAACAAGAGACCCAGTACTTC. As protein: CASSLEAEQETQYF. V gene TRBV4-1 combines with J gene TRBJ2-5; maybe TRBD2 (5 bases). Germline V lookup: CDR1 MGHRA, CDR2 YSYEKL. V was shortened by 4 bases and J by 2 bases, with 11 bases between the two germline ends. CDR3 length: 14 residues.

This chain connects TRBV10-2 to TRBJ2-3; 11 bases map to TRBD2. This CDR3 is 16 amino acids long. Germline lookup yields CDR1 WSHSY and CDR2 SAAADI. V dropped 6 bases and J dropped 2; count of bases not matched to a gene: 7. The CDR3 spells CASRPGTSGITDTQYF. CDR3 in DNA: TGCGCCAGCAGACCCGGGACTAGCGGAATCACAGATACGCAGTATTTT.

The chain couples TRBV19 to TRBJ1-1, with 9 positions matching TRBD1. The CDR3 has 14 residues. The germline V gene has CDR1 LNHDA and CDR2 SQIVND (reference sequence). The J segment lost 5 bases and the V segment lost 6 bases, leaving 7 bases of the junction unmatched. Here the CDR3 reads CASRGLTGGTEAFF. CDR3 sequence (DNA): TGTGCCAGTAGGGGATTGACAGGGGGAACTGAAGCTTTCTTT.

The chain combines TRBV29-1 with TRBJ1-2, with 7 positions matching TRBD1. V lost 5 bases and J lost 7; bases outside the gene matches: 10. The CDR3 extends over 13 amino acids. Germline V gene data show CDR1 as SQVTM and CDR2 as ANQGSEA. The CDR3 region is CSVQSDRAAGYTF. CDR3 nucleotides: TGCAGCGTTCAATCCGACAGGGCAGCTGGCTACACCTTC.

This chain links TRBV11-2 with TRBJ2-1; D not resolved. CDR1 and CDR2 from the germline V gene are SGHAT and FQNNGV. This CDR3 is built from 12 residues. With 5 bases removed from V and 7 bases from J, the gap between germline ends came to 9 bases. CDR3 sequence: CASSQRWNEQFF. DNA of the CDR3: TGTGCCAGCAGCCAGAGGTGGAATGAGCAGTTCTTC.

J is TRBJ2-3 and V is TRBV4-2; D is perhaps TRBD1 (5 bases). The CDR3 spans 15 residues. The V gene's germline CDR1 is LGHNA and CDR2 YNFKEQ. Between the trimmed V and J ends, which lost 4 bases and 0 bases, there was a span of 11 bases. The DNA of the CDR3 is TGTGCCAGCAGCCTTACGACAGTAAGCACAGATACGCAGTATTTT. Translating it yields CASSLTTVSTDTQYF.

The CDR3: CASSFQGLGEQYF. CDR3 nucleotide sequence: TGCGCCAGCAGTTTCCAGGGTCTGGGCGAGCAGTACTTC. This chain links TRBV10-1 with TRBJ2-7, with a possible D match to TRBD1 (5 bases). Germline CDR1 is WNHNN and CDR2 is SYGVQD (reference sequence). The CDR3 length is 13 residues. Between the trimmed V and J ends, which lost 5 bases and 6 bases, there was a span of 14 bases.

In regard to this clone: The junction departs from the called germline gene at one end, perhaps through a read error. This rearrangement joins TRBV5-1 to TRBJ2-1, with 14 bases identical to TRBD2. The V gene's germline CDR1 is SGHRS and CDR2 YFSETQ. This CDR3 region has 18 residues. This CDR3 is CSSSWNLPGTSGSNEQFF. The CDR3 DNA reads TGCTCCAGCAGCTGGAACCTCCCCGGGACTAGCGGGAGCAATGAGCAGTTCTTC. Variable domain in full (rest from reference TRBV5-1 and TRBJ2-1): KAGVTQTPRYLIKTRGQQVTLSCSPISGHRSVSWYQQTPGQGLQFLFEYFSETQRNKGNFPGRFSGRQFSNSRSEMNVSTLELGDSALYLCSSSWNLPGTSGSNEQFFGPGTRLTVL.

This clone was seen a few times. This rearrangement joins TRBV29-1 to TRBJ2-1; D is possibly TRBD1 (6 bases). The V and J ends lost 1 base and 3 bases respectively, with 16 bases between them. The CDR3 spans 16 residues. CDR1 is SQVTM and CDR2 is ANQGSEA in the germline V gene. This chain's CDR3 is CSVEGGLTGNYNEQFF. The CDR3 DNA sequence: TGCAGCGTTGAAGGGGGGTTGACAGGTAACTACAATGAGCAGTTCTTC.

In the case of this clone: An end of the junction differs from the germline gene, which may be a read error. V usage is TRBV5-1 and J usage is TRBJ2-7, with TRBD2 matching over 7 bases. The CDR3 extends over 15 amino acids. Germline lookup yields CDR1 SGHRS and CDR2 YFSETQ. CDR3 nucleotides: TGCTCCAGCAGCTTCGGCGGGAGTTACTCCTACGAGCAGTACTTC. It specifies CSSSFGGSYSYEQYF.

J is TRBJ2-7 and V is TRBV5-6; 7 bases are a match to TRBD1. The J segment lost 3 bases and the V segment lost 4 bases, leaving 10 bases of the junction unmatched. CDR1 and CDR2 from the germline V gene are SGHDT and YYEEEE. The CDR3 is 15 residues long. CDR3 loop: CASSGSGTAFYEQYF. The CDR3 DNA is TGTGCCAGCAGCGGCTCCGGGACAGCCTTCTACGAGCAGTACTTC.

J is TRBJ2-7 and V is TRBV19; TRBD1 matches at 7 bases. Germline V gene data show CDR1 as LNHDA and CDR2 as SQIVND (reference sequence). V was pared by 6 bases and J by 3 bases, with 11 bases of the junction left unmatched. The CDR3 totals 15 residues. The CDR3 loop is CASSLVFGDSYEQYF. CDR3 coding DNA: TGTGCCAGTAGCCTCGTATTCGGGGACAGCTACGAGCAGTACTTC. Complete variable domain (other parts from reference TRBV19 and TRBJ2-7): DGGITQSPKYLFRKEGQNVTLSCEQNLNHDAMYWYRQDPGQGLRLIYYSQIVNDFQKGDIAEGYSVSREKKESFPLTVTSAQKNPTAFYLCASSLVFGDSYEQYFGPGTRLTVT.

Here the CDR3 DNA reads TGTGCCAGCAGATTACAAGAGACCCAGTACTTC. Amino acid sequence: CASRLQETQYF. The J gene is TRBJ2-5, the V gene TRBV2; D is uncertain. The V end lost 6 bases, the J end lost 2 bases, and 4 bases lay between the germline ends. This CDR3 spans 11 amino acids. From germline, CDR1 is SNHLY and CDR2 FYNNEI.